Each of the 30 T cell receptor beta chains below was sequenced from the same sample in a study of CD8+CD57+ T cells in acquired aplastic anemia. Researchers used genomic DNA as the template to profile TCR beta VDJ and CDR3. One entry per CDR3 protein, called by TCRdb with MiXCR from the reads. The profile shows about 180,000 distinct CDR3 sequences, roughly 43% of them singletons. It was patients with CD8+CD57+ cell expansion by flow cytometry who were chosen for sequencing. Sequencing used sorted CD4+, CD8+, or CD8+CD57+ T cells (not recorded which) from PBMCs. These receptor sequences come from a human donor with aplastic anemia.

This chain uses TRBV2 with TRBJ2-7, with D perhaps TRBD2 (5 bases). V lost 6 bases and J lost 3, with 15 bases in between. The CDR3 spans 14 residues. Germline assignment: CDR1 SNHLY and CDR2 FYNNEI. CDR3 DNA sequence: TGTGCCAGCAGGAGTCCCGGGGTCGGCTACGAGCAGTACTTC. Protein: CASRSPGVGYEQYF.

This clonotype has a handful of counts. CDR3 amino acids: CASSDGGNNSPLHF. For the CDR3, the DNA is TGTGCCAGCAGTGACGGGGGCAACAATTCACCCCTCCACTTT. The chain recombines TRBV6-4 with TRBJ1-6, with D possibly TRBD1 on 6 matching bases. This CDR3 is built from 14 residues. Germline V gene sequence: CDR1 MRHNA, CDR2 SNTAGT. With 2 bases removed from V and 7 bases from J, the gap between germline ends came to 9 bases.

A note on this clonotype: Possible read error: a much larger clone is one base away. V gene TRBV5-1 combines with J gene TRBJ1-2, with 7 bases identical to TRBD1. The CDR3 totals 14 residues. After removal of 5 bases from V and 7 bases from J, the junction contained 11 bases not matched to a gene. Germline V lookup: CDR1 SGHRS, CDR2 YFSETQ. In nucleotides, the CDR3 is TGCGCCAGCAGTTTCTACAGGGGTATGGCTGGCTACACCTTC. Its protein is CASSFYRGMAGYTF.

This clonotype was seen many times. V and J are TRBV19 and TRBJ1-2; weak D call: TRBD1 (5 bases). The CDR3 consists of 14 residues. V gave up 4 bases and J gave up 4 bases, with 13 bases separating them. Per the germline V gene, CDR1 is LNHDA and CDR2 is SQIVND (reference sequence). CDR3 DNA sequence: TGTGCCAGTAGTACAACTAGGCAGGGCTATGGCTACACCTTC. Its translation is CASSTTRQGYGYTF.

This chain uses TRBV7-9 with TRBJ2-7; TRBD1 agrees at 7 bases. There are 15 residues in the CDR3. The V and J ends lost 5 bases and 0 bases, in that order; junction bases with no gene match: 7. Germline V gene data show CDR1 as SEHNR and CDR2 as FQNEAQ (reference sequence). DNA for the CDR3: TGTGCCAGCAGCGCGACAGGGAACCCCTCCTACGAGCAGTACTTC. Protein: CASSATGNPSYEQYF.

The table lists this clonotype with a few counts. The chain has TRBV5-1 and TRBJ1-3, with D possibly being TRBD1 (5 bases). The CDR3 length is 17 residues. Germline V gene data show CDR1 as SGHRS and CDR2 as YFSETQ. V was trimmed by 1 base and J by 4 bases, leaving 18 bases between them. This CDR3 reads CASSLFIGQPQGNTIYF. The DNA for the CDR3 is TGCGCCAGCAGCTTGTTTATTGGACAACCTCAGGGAAACACCATATATTTT.

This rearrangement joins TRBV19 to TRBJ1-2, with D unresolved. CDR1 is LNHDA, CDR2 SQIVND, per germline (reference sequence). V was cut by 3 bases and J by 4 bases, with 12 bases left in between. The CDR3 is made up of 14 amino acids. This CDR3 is CASSMAEGPYGYTF. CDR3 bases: TGTGCCAGTAGTATGGCTGAGGGCCCCTATGGCTACACCTTC.

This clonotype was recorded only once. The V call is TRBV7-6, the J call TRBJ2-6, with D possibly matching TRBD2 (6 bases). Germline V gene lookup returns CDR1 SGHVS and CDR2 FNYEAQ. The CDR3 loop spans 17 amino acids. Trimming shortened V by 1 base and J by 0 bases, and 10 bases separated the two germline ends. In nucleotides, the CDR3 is TGTGCCAGCAGCTTAGGGCATAGCGGCTCTGGGGCCAACGTCCTGACTTTC. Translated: CASSLGHSGSGANVLTF.

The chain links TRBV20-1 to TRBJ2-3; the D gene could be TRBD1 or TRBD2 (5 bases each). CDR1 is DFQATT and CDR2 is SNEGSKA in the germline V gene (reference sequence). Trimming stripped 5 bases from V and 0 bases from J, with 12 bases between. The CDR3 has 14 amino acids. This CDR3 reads CSASPGGSTDTQYF. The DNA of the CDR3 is TGCAGTGCTTCCCCTGGGGGTAGCACAGATACGCAGTATTTT.

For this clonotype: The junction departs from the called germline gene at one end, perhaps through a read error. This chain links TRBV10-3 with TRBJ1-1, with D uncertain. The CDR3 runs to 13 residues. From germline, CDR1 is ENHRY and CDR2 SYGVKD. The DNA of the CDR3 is TGTGCCAGCAGTTTTGACCGGGGCACTGAAGCTTTCTTT. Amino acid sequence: CASSFDRGTEAFF.

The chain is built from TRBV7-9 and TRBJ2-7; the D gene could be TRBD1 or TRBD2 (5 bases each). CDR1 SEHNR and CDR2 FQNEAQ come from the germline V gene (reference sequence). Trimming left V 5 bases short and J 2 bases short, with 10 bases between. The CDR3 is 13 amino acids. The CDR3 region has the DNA TGTGCCAGCAGCCGGGACCGACCCTACGAGCAGTACTTC. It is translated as CASSRDRPYEQYF.

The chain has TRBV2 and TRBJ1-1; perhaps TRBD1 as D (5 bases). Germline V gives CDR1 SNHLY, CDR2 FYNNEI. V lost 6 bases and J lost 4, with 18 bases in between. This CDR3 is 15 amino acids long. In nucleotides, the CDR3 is TGTGCCAGCAGAGAGGGACTTCAAAGCGGCACTGAAGCTTTCTTT. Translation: CASREGLQSGTEAFF.

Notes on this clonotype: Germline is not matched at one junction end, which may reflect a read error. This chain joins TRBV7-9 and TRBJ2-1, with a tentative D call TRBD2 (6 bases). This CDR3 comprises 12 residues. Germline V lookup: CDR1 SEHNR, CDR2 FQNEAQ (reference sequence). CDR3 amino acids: CACSRLGNEQFF. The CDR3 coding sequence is TGTGCCTGCAGCCGACTAGGGAATGAGCAGTTCTTC.

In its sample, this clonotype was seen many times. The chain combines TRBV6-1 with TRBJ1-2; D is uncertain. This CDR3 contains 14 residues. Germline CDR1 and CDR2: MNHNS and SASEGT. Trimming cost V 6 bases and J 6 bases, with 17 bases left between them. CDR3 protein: CASRVLGGSDGYTF. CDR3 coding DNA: TGTGCCAGCAGGGTCTTGGGCGGGTCGGATGGCTACACCTTC.

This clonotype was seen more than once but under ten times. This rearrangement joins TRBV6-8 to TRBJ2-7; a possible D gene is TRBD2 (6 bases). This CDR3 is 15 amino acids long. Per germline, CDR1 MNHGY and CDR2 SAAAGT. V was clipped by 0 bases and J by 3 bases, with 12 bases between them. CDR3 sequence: CASSYSTPRGYEQYF. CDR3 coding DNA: TGTGCCAGCAGTTACTCGACCCCGCGGGGCTACGAGCAGTACTTC.

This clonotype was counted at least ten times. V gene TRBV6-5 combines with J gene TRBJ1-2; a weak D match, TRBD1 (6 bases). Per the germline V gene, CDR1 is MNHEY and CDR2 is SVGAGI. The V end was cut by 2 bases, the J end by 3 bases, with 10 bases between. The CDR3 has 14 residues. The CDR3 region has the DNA TGTGCCAGCAGTTACGGACAGACTCACTATGGCTACACCTTC. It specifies CASSYGQTHYGYTF.

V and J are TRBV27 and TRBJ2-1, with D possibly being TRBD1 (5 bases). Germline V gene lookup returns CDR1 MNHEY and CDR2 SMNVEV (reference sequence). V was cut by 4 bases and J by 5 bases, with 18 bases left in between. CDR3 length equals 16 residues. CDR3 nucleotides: TGTGCCAGCAGTTCCGGCTTAAGGACAAGAAACAATGAGCAGTTCTTC. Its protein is CASSSGLRTRNNEQFF.

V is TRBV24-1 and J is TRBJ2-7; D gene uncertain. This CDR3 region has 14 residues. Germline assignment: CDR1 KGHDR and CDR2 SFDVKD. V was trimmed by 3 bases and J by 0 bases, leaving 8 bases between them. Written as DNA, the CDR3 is TGTGCCACCAGTGATACAGCCCGCTCCTACGAGCAGTACTTC. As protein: CATSDTARSYEQYF.

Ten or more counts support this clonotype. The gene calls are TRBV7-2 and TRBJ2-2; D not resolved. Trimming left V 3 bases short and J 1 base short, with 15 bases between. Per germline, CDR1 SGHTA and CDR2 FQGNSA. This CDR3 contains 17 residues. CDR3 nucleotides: TGTGCCAGCAGCTTGGTAGGGCAGATGAAGAACACCGGGGAGCTGTTTTTT. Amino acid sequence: CASSLVGQMKNTGELFF.

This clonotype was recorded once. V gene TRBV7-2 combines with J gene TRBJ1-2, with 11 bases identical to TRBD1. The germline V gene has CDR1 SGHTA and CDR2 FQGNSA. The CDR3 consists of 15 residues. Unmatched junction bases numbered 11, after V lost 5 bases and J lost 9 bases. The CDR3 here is CASSLVDRGQSSYTF. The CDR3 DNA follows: TGTGCCAGCAGCCTAGTGGACAGGGGGCAGAGTAGCTACACCTTC.

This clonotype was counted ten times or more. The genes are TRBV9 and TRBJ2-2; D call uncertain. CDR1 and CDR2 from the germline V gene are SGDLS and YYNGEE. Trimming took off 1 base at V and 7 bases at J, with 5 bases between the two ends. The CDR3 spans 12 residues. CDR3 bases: TGTGCCAGCAGCGTATGGGACGGGGAGCTGTTTTTT. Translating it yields CASSVWDGELFF. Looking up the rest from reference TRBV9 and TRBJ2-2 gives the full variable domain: DSGVTQTPKHLITATGQRVTLRCSPRSGDLSVYWYQQSLDQGLQFLIQYYNGEERAKGNILERFSAQQFPDLHSELNLSSLELGDSALYFCASSVWDGELFFGEGSRLTVL.

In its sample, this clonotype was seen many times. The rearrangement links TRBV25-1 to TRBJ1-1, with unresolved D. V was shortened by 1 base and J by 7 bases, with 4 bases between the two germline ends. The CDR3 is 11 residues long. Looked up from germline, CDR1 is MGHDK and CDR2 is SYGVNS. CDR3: CASSEWDEAFF. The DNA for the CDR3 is TGTGCCAGCAGTGAATGGGATGAAGCTTTCTTT.

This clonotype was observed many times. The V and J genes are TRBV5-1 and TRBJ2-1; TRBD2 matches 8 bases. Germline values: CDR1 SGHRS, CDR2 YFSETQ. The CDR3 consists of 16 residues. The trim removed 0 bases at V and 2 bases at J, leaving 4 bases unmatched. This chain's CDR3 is CASSLGVLAAYNEQFF. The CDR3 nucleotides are TGCGCCAGCAGCTTGGGGGTACTAGCGGCCTACAATGAGCAGTTCTTC.

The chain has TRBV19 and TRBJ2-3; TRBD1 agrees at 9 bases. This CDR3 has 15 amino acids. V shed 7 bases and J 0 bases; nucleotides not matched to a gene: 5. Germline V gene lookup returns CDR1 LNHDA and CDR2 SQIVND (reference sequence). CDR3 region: CASKLQGASTDTQYF. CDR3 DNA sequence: TGTGCCAGTAAACTACAGGGGGCAAGCACAGATACGCAGTATTTT.

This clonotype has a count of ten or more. DNA of the CDR3: TGCAGTGCCCTGGACAGGGGAAGATGGTCCTACAATGAGCAGTTCTTC. Residues: CSALDRGRWSYNEQFF. The V and J genes are TRBV20-1 and TRBJ2-1, with TRBD1 matching over 9 bases. This CDR3 has 16 residues. The V gene end was trimmed by 6 bases and the J gene end by 1 base; junction bases not matched to a gene: 10. Germline V gives CDR1 DFQATT, CDR2 SNEGSKA (reference sequence).

The CDR3 sequence is CASMGHTEAFF. The CDR3, as DNA: TGTGCCAGCATGGGGCACACTGAAGCTTTCTTT. The chain links TRBV2 to TRBJ1-1; tentatively, D is TRBD1 (5 bases). The germline V and J ends were trimmed by 7 bases and 3 bases, with 6 bases remaining between them. CDR1 and CDR2 from the germline V gene are SNHLY and FYNNEI. This CDR3 has 11 amino acids.

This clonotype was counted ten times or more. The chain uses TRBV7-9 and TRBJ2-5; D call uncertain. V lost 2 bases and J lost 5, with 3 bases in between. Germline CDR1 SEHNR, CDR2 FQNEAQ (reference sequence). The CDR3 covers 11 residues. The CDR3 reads CASSLWETQYF. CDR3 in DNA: TGTGCCAGCAGCTTATGGGAGACCCAGTACTTC.

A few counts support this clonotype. This CDR3 reads CATSRGDTSNTGELFF. Written as DNA, the CDR3 is TGTGCCACCAGCAGAGGGGACACATCGAACACCGGGGAGCTGTTTTTT. V is TRBV15 and J is TRBJ2-2; possible D gene TRBD1, 6 bases. Germline CDR1 is LNHNV and CDR2 is YYDKDF (reference sequence). Trimming left V 1 base short and J 0 bases short, with 9 bases between. The CDR3 spans 16 residues.

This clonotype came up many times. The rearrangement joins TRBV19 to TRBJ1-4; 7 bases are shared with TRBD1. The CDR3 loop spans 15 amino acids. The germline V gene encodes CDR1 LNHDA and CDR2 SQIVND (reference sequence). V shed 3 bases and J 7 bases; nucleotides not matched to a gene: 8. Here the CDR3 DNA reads TGTGCCAGTAGTATTGGGAGGGGGCCTGGTGAAAAACTGTTTTTT. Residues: CASSIGRGPGEKLFF.

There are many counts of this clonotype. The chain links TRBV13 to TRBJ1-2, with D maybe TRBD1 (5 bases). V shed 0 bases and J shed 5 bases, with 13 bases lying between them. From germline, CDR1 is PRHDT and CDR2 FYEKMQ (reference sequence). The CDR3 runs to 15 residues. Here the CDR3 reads CASSLGGQGRYGYTF. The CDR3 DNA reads TGTGCCAGCAGCTTAGGCGGGCAGGGAAGATATGGCTACACCTTC.